The 30 T cell receptor beta chains reported below all come from one sample, sequenced in a study of blood T cell repertoires in COVID-19. Using immunoSEQ multiplex PCR, the repertoire was profiled, and TCRdb retains in-frame clones only, with some absent. This table has some 320,000 clones, more than 85% appearing once. Material: PBMCs or T cells enriched from blood (not recorded which). The source of these receptors is a woman aged 25 to 39 who had been exposed to COVID-19.

The chain employs TRBV5-1 and TRBJ1-2; D unresolved. The germline V and J ends were trimmed by 4 bases and 6 bases, with 13 bases remaining between them. CDR3 length equals 13 residues. The germline V gene has CDR1 SGHRS and CDR2 YFSETQ. In DNA form, the CDR3 reads TGCGCCAGCAGCCTGGGCGGTGACCATGGCTACACCTTC. It codes for CASSLGGDHGYTF.

V and J are TRBV7-6 and TRBJ2-5; D gene uncertain. V gave up 3 bases and J gave up 2 bases, with 7 bases separating them. The CDR3 has 13 amino acids. The germline CDR1 and CDR2 sequences are SGHVS and FNYEAQ. The CDR3 DNA is TGTGCCAGCAGCTTCAGTATTCAAGAGACCCAGTACTTC. It codes for CASSFSIQETQYF.

The chain is built from TRBV5-8 and TRBJ2-7, with unresolved D. The CDR3 extends over 12 amino acids. The germline V gene has CDR1 SGHTS and CDR2 YDEGEE. V was shortened by 7 bases and J by 4 bases, with 12 bases between the two germline ends. The CDR3 sequence is CASPFLRYEQYF. DNA for the CDR3: TGTGCCAGCCCCTTTTTGCGGTACGAGCAGTACTTC.

The chain has TRBV3-1 (or the pseudogene TRBV3-2) and TRBJ1-1; 7 bases are a match to TRBD1. Germline-derived CDR1 and CDR2 are LGHDT and YNNKEL (reference sequence). Trimming cost V 10 bases and J 3 bases; bases outside gene matches: 5. The CDR3 runs 12 residues. CDR3 region: CATRDSHTEAFF. In DNA, the CDR3 is TGTGCCACACGGGACAGCCACACTGAAGCTTTCTTT.

The chain combines TRBV2 with TRBJ1-6; 8 nucleotides align to TRBD1. The CDR3 totals 15 residues. Germline-derived CDR1 and CDR2 are SNHLY and FYNNEI. V lost 6 bases and J lost 7; bases outside the gene matches: 8. The CDR3 region has the DNA TGTGCCAGCAGCCTCCAGGGGGCCGGCAATTCACCCCTCCACTTT. Protein sequence: CASSLQGAGNSPLHF.

The chain employs TRBV9 and TRBJ2-3; D may be TRBD2 (7 bases). Trimming removed 1 base at V and 3 bases at J, with 27 bases between. Germline V gives CDR1 SGDLS, CDR2 YYNGEE. CDR3 length: 20 residues. The CDR3 DNA reads as TGTGCCAGCAGCGTACGTCCCAAACGATGGACAGCCGGGAGGACAGATACGCAGTATTTT. Translation: CASSVRPKRWTAGRTDTQYF.

For the CDR3, the DNA is TGTGCCAGCAGCTCGGGACAGGGTAATGAAAAACTGTTTTTT. Translation gives CASSSGQGNEKLFF. This chain connects TRBV21-1 to TRBJ1-4; the table calls TRBD1, which could not be checked here. TRBV21-1 is listed as a pseudogene. This CDR3 is built from 14 residues.

The chain couples TRBV18 to TRBJ1-3; D gene uncertain. In germline, CDR1 is KGHSH, CDR2 LQKENI. V was clipped by 2 bases and J by 4 bases, with 9 bases between them. The CDR3 contains 14 residues. In DNA, the CDR3 is TGTGCCAGCTCACCAACCCTAGGCGGAAACACCATATATTTT. As protein: CASSPTLGGNTIYF.

The chain combines TRBV4-2 with TRBJ1-1, with TRBD1 identical over 9 bases. The CDR3 totals 16 residues. Per germline, CDR1 LGHNA and CDR2 YNFKEQ. V gave up 2 bases and J gave up 4 bases; unmatched junction bases: 8. CDR3 loop: CASSQLMTGGSTEAFF. CDR3 DNA sequence: TGTGCCAGCAGCCAACTGATGACAGGGGGAAGCACTGAAGCTTTCTTT.

The rearrangement joins TRBV15 to TRBJ2-7, with TRBD1 matching over 7 bases. The germline V gene encodes CDR1 LNHNV and CDR2 YYDKDF (reference sequence). Germline trimming cut 7 bases from V and 5 bases from J; bases unmatched to any gene: 11. The CDR3 sequence is 14 residues long. CDR3 nucleotide sequence: TGTGCCACCACCCCAAGACAGGGAAGTGACGAGCAGTACTTC. As protein: CATTPRQGSDEQYF.

This chain joins TRBV5-1 and TRBJ1-6; 7 nucleotides match TRBD1. The V and J ends lost 4 bases and 9 bases, in that order; junction bases with no gene match: 7. This CDR3 is built from 14 residues. CDR1 and CDR2 from the germline V gene are SGHRS and YFSETQ. In DNA form, the CDR3 reads TGCGCCAGCAGCGGCGGGACAGAAGGTTCACCCCTCCACTTT. Its translation: CASSGGTEGSPLHF.

This clone appeared once. The gene calls are TRBV18 and TRBJ1-3, with TRBD1 as a possible D gene (6 bases). Per the germline V gene, CDR1 is KGHSH and CDR2 is LQKENI. V dropped 8 bases and J dropped 9 bases, with 8 bases sitting between them. The CDR3 contains 10 residues. CDR3 protein: CASQGRTIYF. The CDR3 DNA follows: TGTGCCAGCCAGGGGCGCACCATATATTTT.

The chain links TRBV9 to TRBJ2-5; 15 nucleotides agree with TRBD2. With V trimmed by 3 bases and J by 5 bases, 5 bases remained unmatched. The length of the CDR3 is 16 residues. Looked up from germline, CDR1 is SGDLS and CDR2 is YYNGEE. CDR3 sequence: CASSGTSGGAWETQYF. DNA for the CDR3: TGTGCCAGCAGCGGGACTAGCGGGGGGGCCTGGGAGACCCAGTACTTC.

The chain links TRBV2 to TRBJ1-2; D might be TRBD1 (5 bases). This CDR3 contains 15 residues. With 3 bases removed from V and 4 bases from J, the gap between germline ends came to 15 bases. Germline loops: CDR1 SNHLY, CDR2 FYNNEI. The CDR3 is CASSDLRGGGYGYTF. In DNA, the CDR3 is TGTGCCAGCAGTGATCTCCGGGGGGGTGGCTATGGCTACACCTTC.

This chain connects TRBV29-1 to TRBJ1-5, with D tentatively TRBD1 (6 bases). Per germline, CDR1 SQVTM and CDR2 ANQGSEA. This CDR3 is built from 15 residues. V was shortened by 1 base and J by 0 bases, with 10 bases between the two germline ends. The CDR3 nucleotides read TGCAGCGTTGAAGGGACAGATCATAGCAATCAGCCCCAGCATTTT. This codes for CSVEGTDHSNQPQHF.

V is TRBV21-1 and J is TRBJ1-5; the table's D call, TRBD1, has no DNA check behind it. TRBV21-1 is reported as a pseudogene. CDR3 size: 16 residues. CDR3 in DNA: TGTGCCAGCAGCCTCCGAAGACAGGGCGGCAATCAGCCCCAGCATTTT. This sequence encodes CASSLRRQGGNQPQHF.

The chain uses TRBV6-5 and TRBJ1-1; 7 bases agree with TRBD1. The CDR3 runs to 13 residues. With 7 bases clipped from V and 5 bases from J, the junction kept 7 bases outside the gene matches. Germline lookup yields CDR1 MNHEY and CDR2 SVGAGI. The CDR3 DNA reads TGTGCCAGCACCGAGGGGGCGAAAACTGAAGCTTTCTTT. Its protein is CASTEGAKTEAFF.

The rearrangement uses TRBV4-1 and TRBJ1-2, with 7 bases that match TRBD1. Germline V CDR1 and CDR2: MGHRA, YSYEKL. The V segment lost 1 base and the J segment 0 bases; nucleotides outside the gene matches: 8. The CDR3 loop spans 17 amino acids. CDR3 coding DNA: TGCGCCAGCAGCCAAGTAGGGACAGCTCCGACTAACTATGGCTACACCTTC. Translation gives CASSQVGTAPTNYGYTF.

The V call is TRBV13, the J call TRBJ1-2; 12 nucleotides agree with TRBD1. CDR1 is PRHDT, CDR2 FYEKMQ, per germline (reference sequence). J was trimmed by 4 bases and V by 7 bases; bases with no gene match: 10. There are 16 residues in the CDR3. CDR3 DNA sequence: TGTGCCAGCATCATCGCCGGGACAGGGGGCTTCTATGGCTACACCTTC. As protein: CASIIAGTGGFYGYTF.

V is TRBV7-2 and J is TRBJ1-2; D gene uncertain. Trimming cost V 1 base and J 0 bases, with 12 bases left between them. The CDR3 sequence is 16 residues long. The germline gives CDR1 SGHTA, CDR2 FQGNSA. The CDR3 bases are TGTGCCAGCAGCTTAGGCGGAGGGCCGCCTAACTATGGCTACACCTTC. As protein: CASSLGGGPPNYGYTF.

The V and J genes are TRBV28 and TRBJ2-7; the match to TRBD1 covers 11 bases. CDR1 is MDHEN, CDR2 SYDVKM, per germline. The V and J ends lost 4 bases and 0 bases, in that order; junction bases with no gene match: 5. This CDR3 has 16 amino acids. The CDR3 DNA sequence: TGTGCCAGCAGTTCCCTGGACAGGGGGCTCTCCTACGAGCAGTACTTC. Amino acids: CASSSLDRGLSYEQYF. The entire variable domain, with the rest obtained from reference TRBV28 and TRBJ2-7, is as follows: DVKVTQSSRYLVKRTGEKVFLECVQDMDHENMFWYRQDPGLGLRLIYFSYDVKMKEKGDIPEGYSVSREKKERFSLILESASTNQTSMYLCASSSLDRGLSYEQYFGPGTRLTVT.

CDR3 protein: CASTNTGERRSGAFF. CDR3 DNA sequence: TGCGCCAGCACTAACACAGGGGAACGGAGGAGCGGAGCTTTCTTT. The chain employs TRBV5-1 and TRBJ1-1; 7 positions match TRBD1. Germline values: CDR1 SGHRS, CDR2 YFSETQ. V was pared by 6 bases and J by 10 bases, with 18 bases of the junction left unmatched. The CDR3 is 15 residues long.

The V call is TRBV6-6, the J call TRBJ1-4; possible D gene TRBD1, 5 bases. CDR1 MNHNY and CDR2 SVGAGI come from the germline V gene (reference sequence). Between the trimmed V and J ends, which lost 5 bases and 5 bases, there was a span of 9 bases. This CDR3 is built from 13 residues. The CDR3 sequence: CASSRRQNEKLFF. The CDR3 coding sequence is TGTGCCAGCAGTAGAAGACAGAATGAAAAACTGTTTTTT.

The chain is built from TRBV9 and TRBJ2-7, with a weak D call TRBD2 (7 bases). The CDR3 has 14 residues. V was cut by 3 bases and J by 4 bases, with 14 bases left in between. In germline, CDR1 is SGDLS, CDR2 YYNGEE. The CDR3 nucleotides read TGTGCCAGCAGCGCGGGGGGACAAGATTACGAGCAGTACTTC. Its protein is CASSAGGQDYEQYF.

This chain joins TRBV10-2 and TRBJ2-2; perhaps TRBD2 as D (5 bases). Germline-derived CDR1 and CDR2 are WSHSY and SAAADI. This CDR3 has 15 amino acids. The germline V and J ends were trimmed by 6 bases and 5 bases, with 16 bases remaining between them. CDR3 coding DNA: TGCGCCAGCAGGGAAGGGAGTTTGGGGACCGGGGAGCTGTTTTTT. This codes for CASREGSLGTGELFF.

The chain carries TRBV6-1 and TRBJ2-7, with D perhaps matching TRBD2 (5 bases). CDR3 length: 15 amino acids. Trimming removed 3 bases at V and 4 bases at J, with 16 bases between. Germline loops: CDR1 MNHNS, CDR2 SASEGT. The CDR3 sequence is CASSDIYGRDYEQYF. CDR3 nucleotides: TGTGCCAGCAGTGACATCTACGGACGGGATTACGAGCAGTACTTC.

The chain couples TRBV4-1 to TRBJ2-1; TRBD2 agrees at 8 bases. CDR1 is MGHRA and CDR2 is YSYEKL in the germline V gene. The CDR3 covers 18 residues. With V trimmed by 1 base and J by 4 bases, 12 bases remained unmatched. The CDR3 nucleotides read TGCGCCAGCAGCCAAGCTGACCTGGGACTAGAGTCATACAATGAGCAGTTCTTC. Translation gives CASSQADLGLESYNEQFF.

J is TRBJ1-1 and V is TRBV7-9, with a weak D call TRBD1 (5 bases). Trimming took 5 bases from V and 12 from J, leaving 16 bases between them. CDR3 length: 12 residues. CDR1 SEHNR and CDR2 FQNEAQ come from the germline V gene (reference sequence). This CDR3 reads CASSQRGSETFF. The CDR3 DNA sequence: TGTGCCAGCAGCCAACGGGGGAGCGAGACTTTCTTT.

The CDR3 loop is CASKSGGESYEQYF. The CDR3 DNA sequence: TGTGCCAGCAAAAGCGGGGGGGAATCCTACGAGCAGTACTTC. This chain uses TRBV28 with TRBJ2-7; TRBD2 aligns across 10 bases. The CDR3 covers 14 residues. From germline, CDR1 is MDHEN and CDR2 SYDVKM. The V gene end was trimmed by 7 bases and the J gene end by 1 base; junction bases not matched to a gene: 4.

The genes are TRBV7-9 and TRBJ1-2; D is unclear. This CDR3 has 18 amino acids. CDR1 and CDR2 from the germline V gene are SEHNR and FQNEAQ (reference sequence). Trimming cost V 4 bases and J 0 bases, with 21 bases left between them. CDR3 nucleotide sequence: TGTGCCAGCAGCTACACGTTCTTGGGGAGGTCCTCTAACTATGGCTACACCTTC. Its protein is CASSYTFLGRSSNYGYTF.